Listed here are 19 T cell receptor beta chains from one sample, sequenced in a study of T-cell reconstitution after alpha-beta-depleted transplantation in children (dated by TCRdb to 2016 to 2017). In light of the paper, this sample's treatment or condition label describes: allogeneic hematopoietic cell transplantation with graft depleted of TCRalphabeta T cells and CD19 B cells. Libraries came from PCR. Sequenced using an Illumina HiSeq 2500. Molecular barcoding was employed in the preparation of TCR libraries, with unique molecular identifiers being used to normalize TCRbeta repertoire quantification. TCRdb trimmed the raw reads at Q25, called clones with MiXCR and kept productive beta chains. Here each entry gathers all rows of one CDR3 protein and keeps the most common genes and DNA. For this sample the table gives about 980,000 distinct CDR3 sequences, of which roughly 29% were detected only once. The ten largest account for around 30% of the sample.

Source: PBMCs, mostly from graft donor cells, taken 360 days after TCRalphabeta/CD19-depleted stem cell transplant. The receptors stem from a boy under two years old who had a stem cell transplant for SCID, so the T cells may come from the graft donor.

This clonotype was detected ten times or more. The rearrangement links TRBV6-2 or TRBV6-3 to TRBJ2-2; no reliable D call. The CDR3 runs to 14 residues. Trimming stripped 7 bases from V and 4 bases from J, with 13 bases between. CDR1 MNHEY and CDR2 SVGEGT come from the germline V gene. The CDR3 is CASTRIATTGELFF. In DNA form, the CDR3 reads TGTGCCAGCACCCGAATCGCTACCACCGGGGAGCTGTTTTTT.

This clonotype turned up a few times. The V and J genes are TRBV12-3 or TRBV12-4 and TRBJ1-1, with D hard to call. The V and J ends lost 10 bases and 0 bases respectively, with 15 bases between them. The CDR3 length is 14 residues. The DNA for the CDR3 is TGTGCCACCCGAGAGTGGACGGTGAACACTGAAGCTTTCTTT. Protein product: CATREWTVNTEAFF.

J is TRBJ2-5 and V is TRBV6-4; D remains unclear. CDR3 length equals 10 residues. Trimming stripped 8 bases from V and 5 bases from J, with 6 bases between. Germline V gene sequence: CDR1 MRHNA, CDR2 SNTAGT. CDR3 in amino acids: CASFEETQYF. The CDR3 nucleotides are TGTGCCAGCTTCGAGGAGACCCAGTACTTC.

J is TRBJ1-1 and V is TRBV5-1; a possible D gene is TRBD1 (6 bases). The CDR3 is 13 amino acids. The ends were cut back, 0 bases at V and 7 bases at J, with 10 bases in the middle. Germline assignment: CDR1 SGHRS and CDR2 YFSETQ. The CDR3 spells CASSLETGFEAFF. CDR3 sequence (DNA): TGCGCCAGCAGCTTGGAAACAGGGTTTGAAGCTTTCTTT.

This chain connects TRBV4-2 to TRBJ2-3; 8 nucleotides match TRBD2. Germline V gene lookup returns CDR1 LGHNA and CDR2 YNFKEQ. The CDR3 is made up of 17 amino acids. V lost 0 bases to trimming and J lost 1 base; unmatched junction nucleotides: 6. CDR3 nucleotides: TGTGCCAGCAGCCAAGATCCGCGGGGGGTCGGCACAGATACGCAGTATTTT. The encoded protein is CASSQDPRGVGTDTQYF.

Only a few counts were recorded for this clonotype. The chain couples TRBV9 to TRBJ2-1, with 10 bases aligning to TRBD2. The CDR3 extends over 16 amino acids. V gave up 0 bases and J gave up 8 bases; unmatched junction bases: 8. The germline gives CDR1 SGDLS, CDR2 YYNGEE. CDR3 protein: CASSVVGTSASDEQFF. In nucleotides, the CDR3 is TGTGCCAGCAGCGTAGTTGGGACTAGCGCCTCCGATGAGCAGTTCTTC.

This rearrangement joins TRBV12-3 or TRBV12-4 to TRBJ2-7, with D maybe TRBD2 (5 bases). Trimming removed 1 base at V and 3 bases at J, with 13 bases between. This CDR3 region has 15 residues. Here the CDR3 DNA reads TGTGCCAGCAGTTTAGAGGCAGAGGGCGGCTACGAGCAGTACTTC. It yields the protein CASSLEAEGGYEQYF.

The J gene is TRBJ2-7, the V gene TRBV18, with 12 bases lining up with TRBD2. With V trimmed by 4 bases and J by 5 bases, 9 bases remained unmatched. Germline assignment: CDR1 KGHSH and CDR2 LQKENI. This CDR3 is built from 16 residues. Here the CDR3 DNA reads TGTGCCAGCTCACGTATTCTAGCGGGGGGGCCCCACGAGCAGTACTTC. Its translation is CASSRILAGGPHEQYF.

V is TRBV2 and J is TRBJ2-4; maybe TRBD1 (6 bases). Germline CDR1 and CDR2: SNHLY and FYNNEI. V was pared by 2 bases and J by 0 bases, with 11 bases between. The CDR3 sequence is 16 residues long. The chain's CDR3 is CASSERGFLAKNIQYF. The CDR3 nucleotides are TGTGCCAGCAGTGAAAGGGGGTTTCTAGCCAAAAACATTCAGTACTTC. The full variable domain, in which reference TRBV2 and TRBJ2-4 provide the parts outside the CDR3, is EPEVTQTPSHQVTQMGQEVILRCVPISNHLYFYWYRQILGQKVEFLVSFYNNEISEKSEIFDDQFSVERPDGSNFTLKIRSTKLEDSAMYFCASSERGFLAKNIQYFGAGTRLSVL.

This clonotype has only one observation. J is TRBJ2-3 and V is TRBV6-5; 7 bases are a match to TRBD1. CDR3 size: 18 residues. CDR1 and CDR2 (germline): MNHEY, SVGAGI. V shed 5 bases, J shed 6 bases, and the junction held 20 bases outside the gene matches. DNA of the CDR3: TGTGCCAGCAGTACTAAGGGGGCGGGCCCACTTTCAACGGATACGCAGTATTTT. This sequence encodes CASSTKGAGPLSTDTQYF.

This clonotype was observed a single time. The chain has TRBV9 and TRBJ1-6, with D hard to call. Trimming left V 3 bases short and J 13 bases short, with 20 bases between. The CDR3 consists of 15 residues. Germline CDR1 SGDLS, CDR2 YYNGEE. The CDR3 nucleotides read TGTGCCAGCAGCGCGGGATCTGCCCCCTATGGCCCCCTCCACTTT. It is translated as CASSAGSAPYGPLHF.

This clonotype was counted between two and nine times. The chain has TRBV9 and TRBJ2-1; TRBD2 aligns across 9 bases. V lost 4 bases to trimming and J lost 0 bases; unmatched junction nucleotides: 5. Germline-derived CDR1 and CDR2 are SGDLS and YYNGEE. This CDR3 is 16 amino acids long. CDR3 nucleotide sequence: TGTGCCAGCAGCAATGGACTAGCGCCCTCCTACAATGAGCAGTTCTTC. This sequence encodes CASSNGLAPSYNEQFF. Complete variable domain (other parts from reference TRBV9 and TRBJ2-1): DSGVTQTPKHLITATGQRVTLRCSPRSGDLSVYWYQQSLDQGLQFLIQYYNGEERAKGNILERFSAQQFPDLHSELNLSSLELGDSALYFCASSNGLAPSYNEQFFGPGTRLTVL.

The gene calls are TRBV6-5 and TRBJ2-7; D is perhaps TRBD2 (5 bases). The V end was cut by 5 bases, the J end by 6 bases, with 11 bases between. The CDR3 totals 12 residues. The germline V gene encodes CDR1 MNHEY and CDR2 SVGAGI. CDR3 sequence: CASSQTRGEQYF. CDR3 sequence (DNA): TGTGCCAGCAGTCAGACCCGGGGCGAGCAGTACTTC.

The chain employs TRBV4-3 and TRBJ2-3, with a weak D call TRBD2 (5 bases). V lost 0 bases and J lost 2, with 12 bases in between. Germline CDR1 is LGHNA and CDR2 is YSLEER. This CDR3 comprises 16 residues. The CDR3 region has the DNA TGCGCCAGCAGCCAAGACCCTCGGAGGACCACAGATACGCAGTATTTT. It codes for CASSQDPRRTTDTQYF.

The rearrangement uses TRBV5-1 and TRBJ2-1; TRBD1 matches 8 bases. With V trimmed by 2 bases and J by 4 bases, 8 bases remained unmatched. Per the germline V gene, CDR1 is SGHRS and CDR2 is YFSETQ. The CDR3 is made up of 16 amino acids. CDR3 region: CASSFTGGIGYNEQFF. The CDR3 DNA reads TGCGCCAGCAGCTTTACAGGGGGAATAGGTTACAATGAGCAGTTCTTC.

This rearrangement joins TRBV6-5 to TRBJ1-2; no clear D. The germline V and J ends were trimmed by 2 bases and 0 bases, with 4 bases remaining between them. There are 13 residues in the CDR3. Germline assignment: CDR1 MNHEY and CDR2 SVGAGI. Here the CDR3 reads CASSYAANYGYTF. The CDR3 DNA sequence: TGTGCCAGCAGTTACGCGGCTAACTATGGCTACACCTTC.

The rearrangement links TRBV29-1 to TRBJ2-3, with D possibly being TRBD2 (7 bases). V was clipped by 4 bases and J by 2 bases, with 16 bases between them. The CDR3 has 15 residues. Germline CDR1 reads SQVTM; CDR2 reads ANQGSEA. CDR3 amino acids: CSVGGGRRSTDTQYF. CDR3 DNA sequence: TGCAGCGTTGGGGGGGGCAGGAGATCCACAGATACGCAGTATTTT.

Of note for this clonotype: Mismatch with germline at one junction end may stem from a read error. This chain connects TRBV18 to TRBJ2-6; D may be TRBD1 (6 bases). CDR3 length: 15 amino acids. In germline, CDR1 is KGHSH, CDR2 LQKENI. Here the CDR3 DNA reads TGCGCCAGCAGCCAACAGGGTACTGGGGCCAACGTCCTGACTTTC. This encodes CASSQQGTGANVLTF.

This rearrangement joins TRBV20-1 to TRBJ2-1; D ambiguous. With 2 bases removed from V and 9 bases from J, the gap between germline ends came to 23 bases. The length of the CDR3 is 16 residues. CDR1 is DFQATT, CDR2 SNEGSKA, per germline (reference sequence). CDR3 sequence reads: CSARRHRTLSSSEQFF. CDR3 sequence (DNA): TGCAGTGCTAGAAGACACCGGACCCTCAGTAGTAGTGAGCAGTTCTTC.